These 3 T cell receptor beta chains came from one sample sequenced in a study of Ad26.COV2.S vaccination and SARS-CoV-2 variants. Here immunoSEQ multiplex PCR was the method, and the copy in TCRdb shows in-frame clones only, minus some. This sample carries under 400,000 clones, over 75% of them seen once, and the ten largest clones take about 3.4%. The treatment was: roughly 19 received Ad26.COV2.S at low or high dose, single or two shots; about 5 received placebo; per-sample allocation not given. Repertoires come from day 63 after the first vaccine or placebo injection. The sequencing here drew on peripheral blood, taken in a trial of Ad26.COV2.S vaccine versus placebo. The source is a person aged 18 to 65 who received the Ad26.COV2.S COVID-19 vaccine or a placebo.

The J gene is TRBJ1-4, the V gene TRBV2; 12 bases fit TRBD1. Germline CDR1 is SNHLY and CDR2 is FYNNEI. Trimming took 3 bases from V and 2 from J; bases not matched to a gene: 7. The CDR3 loop spans 18 amino acids. Written as DNA, the CDR3 is TGTGCCAGCAGTGACGGCCGGGACAGGGGGCGGACTAATGAAAAACTGTTTTTT. Translating gives CASSDGRDRGRTNEKLFF.

This sequence joins TRBV19 and TRBJ2-1; D is perhaps TRBD2 (6 bases). Trimming cost V 6 bases and J 0 bases, with 12 bases left between them. This CDR3 comprises 15 residues. Germline lookup yields CDR1 LNHDA and CDR2 SQIVND (reference sequence). The CDR3 here is CASSREPSSYNEQFF. CDR3 nucleotides: TGTGCCAGTAGCCGGGAGCCGAGCTCCTACAATGAGCAGTTCTTC. Looking up the rest from reference TRBV19 and TRBJ2-1 gives the full variable domain: DGGITQSPKYLFRKEGQNVTLSCEQNLNHDAMYWYRQDPGQGLRLIYYSQIVNDFQKGDIAEGYSVSREKKESFPLTVTSAQKNPTAFYLCASSREPSSYNEQFFGPGTRLTVL.

Turning to this clone: The sample has other DNA sequences that encode this CDR3 too. The CDR3 region is CASSFSGQGSYEQYF. The CDR3, as DNA: TGTGCCAGCAGTTTTTCGGGACAAGGCTCTTACGAGCAGTACTTC. The chain recombines TRBV27 with TRBJ2-7; weak D call: TRBD1 (6 bases). The CDR3 has 15 residues. CDR1 is MNHEY, CDR2 SMNVEV, per germline (reference sequence). V was cut by 3 bases and J by 4 bases, with 16 bases left in between.